This section outlines one T cell receptor (beta chain) sequence together with its context. Treatment: roughly 19 received Ad26.COV2.S at low or high dose, single or two shots; about 5 received placebo; per-sample allocation not given. The samples were gathered on day 63 after the first injection of vaccine or placebo. The data stem from a study of Ad26.COV2.S vaccination and SARS-CoV-2 variants. Across the study: Intramuscular Ad26.COV2.S doses were given once or twice, 56 days apart.

Data came from immunoSEQ multiplex PCR; TCRdb stores just in-frame clones and leaves some out. Among 350,000 to 500,000 clones, 89% were seen once, and the ten largest hold around 2.5%. The junction had 7 bases not matched to a gene; V was cut back by 5 bases and J by 5 bases. CDR3 size: 14 residues. CDR1 MNHEY and CDR2 SMNVEV come from the germline V gene (reference sequence). The chain links TRBV27 to TRBJ1-1, with 8 bases lining up with TRBD1. Sequencing used peripheral blood, obtained in a trial of Ad26.COV2.S vaccine versus placebo. This TCR came from a person between 18 and 65 years old who received the Ad26.COV2.S COVID-19 vaccine or a placebo. CDR3 DNA: TGTGCCAGCAGTCACGGACAGGGATGGACTGAAGCTTTCTTT. This codes for CASSHGQGWTEAFF.